The 24 T cell receptor beta chains in this list originate from one sample, sequenced in a study of blood T cells in healthy people across ages. Sample-barcoded 5' priming and a J-beta primer mix drove a second PCR of about 6 to 12 cycles. Using its own MiXCR run on the 5' RACE reads, TCRdb lists one record per CDR3 protein. The sample lists 800,000 or so distinct CDR3 sequences, roughly 25% occurring once. These data were also reused for a study on T cells of mothers and their children.

Sequencing was done on a sample of blood. These receptors came from a boy between 10 and 17 years old in good health.

In regard to this clonotype: One end of the junction fails to match germline, which may point to a read error. The V and J genes are TRBV29-1 and TRBJ2-2, with 8 bases that match TRBD2. There are 13 residues in the CDR3. Germline CDR1 is SQVTM and CDR2 is ANQGSEA. This CDR3 is CSVPGGHTGELFF. Here the CDR3 DNA reads TGCAGCGTGCCGGGGGGGCACACCGGGGAGCTGTTCTTT.

About this clonotype: A read error may produce the germline difference seen at one junction end. The J gene is TRBJ2-1, the V gene TRBV6-2 or TRBV6-3; either TRBD1 or TRBD2 may supply D (5 bases each). CDR1 is MNHEY and CDR2 is SVGEGT in the germline V gene. The CDR3 is 15 residues long. CDR3 bases: TGTGCCAGCAGCTACTGGGACGGTGGTAGGGATGAGCAGTTCTTC. This translates into CASSYWDGGRDEQFF.

This clonotype was seen more than once but under ten times. This chain connects TRBV11-2 to TRBJ2-1; 10 positions agree with TRBD1. The V gene's germline CDR1 is SGHAT and CDR2 FQNNGV. The CDR3 covers 16 residues. The ends lost 7 bases at V and 6 bases at J; junction bases unmatched: 12. The chain's CDR3 is CASIDLAGQGTNEQFF. The CDR3 nucleotides read TGTGCCAGCATCGACCTTGCGGGACAGGGGACCAATGAGCAGTTCTTC.

This chain joins TRBV29-1 and TRBJ2-5; 8 bases are shared with TRBD2. V lost 8 bases and J lost 6; bases outside the gene matches: 20. The CDR3 has 16 residues. Germline values: CDR1 SQVTM, CDR2 ANQGSEA. DNA of the CDR3: TGCAGCCCCCCCCTCCGTACTAGCGGTGAAAGAAAGACCCAGTACTTC. Its translation: CSPPLRTSGERKTQYF.

This clonotype was detected only a few times. The J gene is TRBJ2-5, the V gene TRBV7-3; 7 bases align to TRBD1. The CDR3 runs to 14 residues. Germline CDR1 and CDR2: SGHTA and FQGTGA. With 5 bases clipped from V and 7 bases from J, the junction kept 10 bases outside the gene matches. The CDR3 is CASSGTVSRGTQYF. Written as DNA, the CDR3 is TGTGCCAGCAGCGGGACAGTTAGCCGAGGGACCCAGTACTTC.

The chain has TRBV7-3 and TRBJ1-6; perhaps TRBD1 as D (6 bases). Germline V gene data show CDR1 as SGHTA and CDR2 as FQGTGA. The CDR3 sequence is 15 residues long. Trimming removed 0 bases at V and 9 bases at J, with 12 bases between. CDR3 loop: CASSLTTGLSSPLHF. As DNA, the CDR3 is TGTGCCAGCAGCTTAACGACAGGACTTAGTTCACCCCTCCACTTT.

This clonotype was seen only a few times. V and J are TRBV9 and TRBJ2-7; D gene ambiguous. The DNA end is a closer match to TRBJ2-5, so the J assignment may be wrong. The V gene's germline CDR1 is SGDLS and CDR2 YYNGEE. The CDR3 is 13 amino acids. DNA for the CDR3: TGTGCCAGCAGCTCAGCACCCTCCGAGACCCAGTACTTC. Protein product: CASSSAPSETQYF.

This clonotype was seen more than once but under ten times. This rearrangement joins TRBV2 to TRBJ2-2; 7 nucleotides match TRBD1. Germline V gene lookup returns CDR1 SNHLY and CDR2 FYNNEI. V trimming: 5 bases; J trimming: 7 bases; junction bases outside the gene matches: 16. The CDR3 contains 17 residues. CDR3 in DNA: TGTGCCAGCAGTCCCTGGGCGACAGGGCGAAGGGGCGGGGAGCTGTTTTTT. Translation gives CASSPWATGRRGGELFF. Combining the CDR3 with reference TRBV2 and TRBJ2-2 gives the whole variable domain EPEVTQTPSHQVTQMGQEVILRCVPISNHLYFYWYRQILGQKVEFLVSFYNNEISEKSEIFDDQFSVERPDGSNFTLKIRSTKLEDSAMYFCASSPWATGRRGGELFFGEGSRLTVL.

The chain recombines TRBV20-1 with TRBJ2-6; TRBD2 agrees at 7 bases. Germline CDR1 is DFQATT and CDR2 is SNEGSKA (reference sequence). The CDR3 loop spans 15 amino acids. V gave up 6 bases and J gave up 4 bases; unmatched junction bases: 9. The CDR3 is CSAPPGGPGANVLTF. As DNA, the CDR3 is TGCAGTGCCCCCCCGGGGGGTCCCGGGGCCAACGTCCTGACTTTC.

The chain is built from TRBV12-3 or TRBV12-4 and TRBJ2-2; 10 nucleotides agree with TRBD1. CDR3 size: 15 residues. V shed 5 bases, J shed 5 bases, and the junction held 5 bases outside the gene matches. CDR3 region: CASSKDRGRTGELFF. For the CDR3, the DNA is TGTGCCAGCAGTAAAGACAGGGGGCGGACCGGGGAGCTGTTTTTT.

Here the CDR3 reads CASAQGAGQPQHF. The CDR3 coding sequence is TGTGCCAGCGCTCAGGGGGCGGGTCAGCCCCAGCATTTT. This rearrangement joins TRBV7-2 to TRBJ1-5, with 8 nucleotides matching TRBD1. The CDR3 has 13 residues. Germline CDR1 SGHTA, CDR2 FQGNSA. The V segment lost 8 bases and the J segment 6 bases; nucleotides outside the gene matches: 6.

V gene TRBV6-4 combines with J gene TRBJ2-3, with 10 bases matching TRBD2. CDR1 MRHNA and CDR2 SNTAGT come from the germline V gene. This CDR3 has 14 residues. V shed 5 bases, J shed 4 bases, and the junction held 3 bases outside the gene matches. This chain's CDR3 is CASSLAGDSDTQYF. CDR3 coding DNA: TGTGCCAGCAGTCTAGCGGGAGATTCAGATACGCAGTATTTT.

This chain joins TRBV7-9 and TRBJ2-3; 8 nucleotides line up with TRBD1. The germline V gene encodes CDR1 SEHNR and CDR2 FQNEAQ (reference sequence). V lost 3 bases to trimming and J lost 3 bases; unmatched junction nucleotides: 8. The CDR3 is 16 residues long. CDR3 coding DNA: TGTGCCAGCAGCTTGTCCAGACAGGGGTGGACAGATACGCAGTATTTT. This gives the protein CASSLSRQGWTDTQYF.

The rearrangement joins TRBV5-1 to TRBJ2-7; tentatively, D is TRBD2 (5 bases). Per germline, CDR1 SGHRS and CDR2 YFSETQ. The CDR3 has 14 amino acids. The germline V and J ends were trimmed by 4 bases and 6 bases, with 17 bases remaining between them. DNA of the CDR3: TGCGCCAGCAGCCAAATAGAGCGGTTTCCCGAGCAGTACTTC. This codes for CASSQIERFPEQYF.

V and J are TRBV7-6 and TRBJ2-1; D not certain. This CDR3 region has 13 residues. V lost 5 bases to trimming and J lost 5 bases, with 10 bases between them. Germline-derived CDR1 and CDR2 are SGHVS and FNYEAQ. CDR3 amino acids: CASSRGPNNEQFF. The CDR3 DNA is TGTGCCAGCAGCCGAGGACCCAACAATGAGCAGTTCTTC.

This sequence joins TRBV20-1 and TRBJ2-3; 13 bases agree with TRBD2. V shed 6 bases and J 4 bases; nucleotides not matched to a gene: 7. The CDR3 has 15 residues. Germline V CDR1 and CDR2: DFQATT, SNEGSKA (reference sequence). CDR3 protein: CSAGPGLAGPDTQYF. As DNA, the CDR3 is TGCAGTGCCGGACCGGGACTAGCGGGACCAGATACGCAGTATTTT.

This clonotype was detected a few times. The rearrangement uses TRBV12-3 or TRBV12-4 and TRBJ2-4; D gene uncertain. Trimming took off 4 bases at V and 6 bases at J, with 10 bases between the two ends. The CDR3 runs to 13 residues. The CDR3, as DNA: TGTGCCAGCAGTTCTCCGGGCGGAAACATTCAGTACTTC. It encodes CASSSPGGNIQYF.

In this sample, this clonotype turned up a few times. The chain couples TRBV19 to TRBJ2-5; 9 bases fit TRBD1. J gave up 5 bases and V 9 bases, and 19 bases lay outside the gene matches. The CDR3 is 17 residues long. Per germline, CDR1 LNHDA and CDR2 SQIVND (reference sequence). CDR3 protein: CASSQVTGGAEKETQYF. Written as DNA, the CDR3 is TGTGCCAGCTCTCAAGTCACAGGGGGCGCGGAAAAGGAGACCCAGTACTTC.

This sequence joins TRBV29-1 and TRBJ2-1; 7 nucleotides line up with TRBD2. The germline V gene encodes CDR1 SQVTM and CDR2 ANQGSEA. The CDR3 consists of 14 residues. V lost 8 bases, J lost 3 bases, and 10 bases stayed unmatched. CDR3 protein: CSFNSGLVYNEQFF. Here the CDR3 DNA reads TGCAGCTTCAACTCCGGACTAGTCTACAATGAGCAGTTCTTC.

The rearrangement links TRBV6-6 to TRBJ2-5, with 7 bases aligning to TRBD1. The J call may be in error: the DNA end matches TRBJ2-7 better. CDR1 and CDR2 (germline): MNHNY, SVGAGI (reference sequence). The CDR3 runs 14 residues. In DNA form, the CDR3 reads TGTGCCAGCAGAGAAACAGGGGCTTACTACGAGCAGTACTTC. The encoded protein is CASRETGAYYEQYF.

This clonotype has more than one count but fewer than ten. This may be a read error, as it is one base from a much larger clone. This sequence joins TRBV10-3 and TRBJ2-5; D is uncertain. The CDR3 spans 14 residues. The germline CDR1 and CDR2 sequences are ENHRY and SYGVKD. The CDR3 loop reads CAISESSQQEAQYF. DNA for the CDR3: TGTGCCATCAGTGAGTCGAGTCAACAAGAGGCCCAGTACTTC.

The V gene is TRBV7-9, the J gene TRBJ2-7; D may correspond to TRBD1 or TRBD2 (6 bases each). Germline V gene lookup returns CDR1 SEHNR and CDR2 FQNEAQ (reference sequence). This CDR3 contains 15 residues. V was cut by 2 bases and J by 5 bases, with 16 bases left in between. CDR3 coding DNA: TGTGCCAGCAGCTTACAGGGGACCTCGGGGGACGAGCAGTACTTC. It yields the protein CASSLQGTSGDEQYF.

The chain is built from TRBV7-2 and TRBJ1-1; D not certain. From germline, CDR1 is SGHTA and CDR2 FQGNSA. The CDR3 is 16 amino acids. V gave up 1 base and J gave up 0 bases, with 12 bases separating them. Here the CDR3 DNA reads TGTGCCAGCAGCTTAGAATTTTACAGCCTGAACACTGAAGCTTTCTTT. It yields the protein CASSLEFYSLNTEAFF.

This clonotype was detected a few times. The V and J genes are TRBV7-3 and TRBJ2-5; 9 nucleotides line up with TRBD2. V trimming: 5 bases; J trimming: 5 bases; junction bases outside the gene matches: 6. There are 14 residues in the CDR3. Germline CDR1 is SGHTA and CDR2 is FQGTGA. The CDR3 here is CASSPGLASETQYF. In DNA form, the CDR3 reads TGTGCCAGCAGCCCTGGACTAGCGAGCGAGACCCAGTACTTC.